This T cell receptor beta chain was captured by sequencing in a study of identical twins. Unique molecular identifiers were present on the cDNA, which also gained a universal primer site by template switching. Each CDR3 protein gets one entry after TCRdb re-called the 5' RACE reads with MiXCR. This sample has about 290,000 distinct CDR3 sequences; roughly 10% occur once, and the top ten carry roughly 7%. This clonotype was counted many times. Trimming cost V 0 bases and J 8 bases; bases outside gene matches: 10. The length of the CDR3 is 16 residues. From germline, CDR1 is KGHSH and CDR2 LQKENI. This sample also appeared in a second study, on yellow fever vaccine responses in identical twins.

The sequenced sample consisted of CD8+ T cells sorted from blood. The sequence was obtained from a woman younger than 30 in good health. The gene calls are TRBV18 and TRBJ2-1; 7 positions match TRBD2. CDR3 in DNA: TGTGCCAGCTCACCACCCCTGGCGGGAGATTACTATGAGCAGTTCTTC. Residues: CASSPPLAGDYYEQFF.